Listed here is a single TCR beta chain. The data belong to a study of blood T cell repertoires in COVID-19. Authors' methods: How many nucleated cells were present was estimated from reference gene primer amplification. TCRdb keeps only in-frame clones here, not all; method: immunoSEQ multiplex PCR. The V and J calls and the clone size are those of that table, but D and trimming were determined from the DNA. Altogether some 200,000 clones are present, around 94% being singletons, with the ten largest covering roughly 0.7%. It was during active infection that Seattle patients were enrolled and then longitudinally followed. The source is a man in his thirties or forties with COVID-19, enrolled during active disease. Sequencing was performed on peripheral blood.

Written as DNA, the CDR3 is TGTGCCAGCAGCTCAGGGGGGACAAATCAGCCCCAGCATTTT. Encoded protein: CASSSGGTNQPQHF. This chain connects TRBV6-5 to TRBJ1-5, with 7 bases identical to TRBD1. From germline, CDR1 is MNHEY and CDR2 SVGAGI. The CDR3 extends over 14 amino acids. Losses at the gene ends were 6 bases for V and 4 bases for J; bases not matched to a gene: 6.